The 12 T cell receptor beta chains in this list originate from one sample, sequenced in a study of T-cell memory formation after mild COVID-19. TCRdb recomputed calls from the 5' RACE reads with MiXCR, one row per CDR3 protein. Of roughly 200,000 distinct CDR3 sequences in the sample, over 9.5% were seen once. Sequencing used PBMCs or a T cell subset sorted from them (not recorded which). These receptors were taken from a man between 18 and 35 years old who had mild COVID-19 (a few samples of this study predate the infection). Cell type and time point are not known.

This clonotype was recorded a few times. The CDR3 loop reads CARGLAGALQGDTQYF. Here the CDR3 DNA reads TGTGCCCGTGGACTGGCGGGGGCCCTCCAGGGAGATACGCAGTATTTT. The V call is TRBV30, the J call TRBJ2-3; TRBD2 might be the D (7 bases). The germline V and J ends were trimmed by 8 bases and 5 bases, with 26 bases remaining between them. The CDR3 has 16 residues. From germline, CDR1 is GTSNPN and CDR2 SVGIG (reference sequence).

This clonotype was seen many times. J is TRBJ2-2 and V is TRBV20-1; D gene ambiguous. The CDR3 covers 16 residues. CDR1 is DFQATT and CDR2 is SNEGSKA in the germline V gene (reference sequence). The V and J ends lost 3 bases and 1 base respectively, with 15 bases between them. The CDR3 coding sequence is TGCAGTGCTAGGCAGGCCGGTATGATGAACACCGGGGAGCTGTTTTTT. As protein: CSARQAGMMNTGELFF.

The J gene is TRBJ2-3, the V gene TRBV6-4; D uncertain. The CDR3 sequence is 15 residues long. The V and J ends lost 2 bases and 0 bases respectively, with 9 bases between them. Germline V gene sequence: CDR1 MRHNA, CDR2 SNTAGT. The CDR3 bases are TGTGCCAGCAGTGACGGTCAGGCTAGCACAGATACGCAGTATTTT. Encoded protein: CASSDGQASTDTQYF.

This clonotype was seen at least ten times. J is TRBJ2-1 and V is TRBV7-9; D is unclear. The germline V gene has CDR1 SEHNR and CDR2 FQNEAQ (reference sequence). This CDR3 spans 11 amino acids. V was cut by 5 bases and J by 7 bases, with 6 bases left in between. The CDR3 loop is CASSPGNEQFF. The CDR3 DNA reads as TGTGCCAGCAGCCCCGGTAATGAGCAGTTCTTC.

This chain uses TRBV5-4 with TRBJ1-2; 10 nucleotides align to TRBD1. Germline V gene sequence: CDR1 SGHNT, CDR2 YYREEE (reference sequence). CDR3 size: 15 residues. The trim removed 2 bases at V and 8 bases at J, leaving 9 bases unmatched. This CDR3 reads CASSLPGQGPTGYTF. The CDR3, as DNA: TGTGCCAGCAGCTTACCGGGACAGGGGCCCACCGGCTACACCTTC.

This clonotype appeared a few times. This chain's CDR3 is CASSLGGVGNIQYF. The CDR3 region has the DNA TGTGCCAGCAGTTTAGGGGGGGTTGGGAACATTCAGTACTTC. V and J are TRBV12-3 or TRBV12-4 and TRBJ2-4; tentatively, D is TRBD2 (6 bases). V lost 1 base and J 7 bases, leaving 11 bases between the germline ends. This CDR3 region has 14 residues.

About this clonotype: A read error may account for a junction end that differs from germline. The gene calls are TRBV2 and TRBJ1-2, with a tentative D call TRBD1 (5 bases). Germline CDR1 SNHLY, CDR2 FYNNEI. The CDR3 has 13 amino acids. The DNA of the CDR3 is TGTGCCGGCAGGGAGCCCACTAACTATGGCTACACCTTC. Translation: CAGREPTNYGYTF.

There are a few counts of this clonotype. The chain carries TRBV7-2 and TRBJ1-4; perhaps TRBD1 as D (6 bases). The germline gives CDR1 SGHTA, CDR2 FQGNSA. The CDR3 covers 15 residues. The V gene lost 5 bases and the J gene lost 4 bases, with 14 bases spanning the gap. CDR3 sequence: CASSTTGHVNEKLFF. In DNA form, the CDR3 reads TGTGCCAGCAGCACCACAGGGCATGTTAATGAAAAACTGTTTTTT.

This clonotype appeared a few times. V gene TRBV2 combines with J gene TRBJ2-7; TRBD2 matches 11 bases. V lost 7 bases and J lost 2; bases outside the gene matches: 7. This CDR3 region has 15 residues. The germline V gene has CDR1 SNHLY and CDR2 FYNNEI. In nucleotides, the CDR3 is TGTGCCAGCAATAAACTAGCGGGGGATGCCTACGAGCAGTACTTC. This sequence encodes CASNKLAGDAYEQYF. Based on the CDR3 plus reference TRBV2 and TRBJ2-7, the full variable domain is EPEVTQTPSHQVTQMGQEVILRCVPISNHLYFYWYRQILGQKVEFLVSFYNNEISEKSEIFDDQFSVERPDGSNFTLKIRSTKLEDSAMYFCASNKLAGDAYEQYFGPGTRLTVT.

J is TRBJ2-6 and V is TRBV5-1; D gene uncertain. Germline CDR1 and CDR2: SGHRS and YFSETQ. The V end lost 2 bases, the J end lost 0 bases, and 6 bases lay between the germline ends. The CDR3 spans 15 residues. The CDR3 is CASSFDPSGANVLTF. The CDR3 DNA follows: TGCGCCAGCAGCTTCGACCCCTCTGGGGCCAACGTCCTGACTTTC.

Comment on this clonotype: One base away lies a much larger clone, so this may be a sequencing read error. The chain is built from TRBV2 and TRBJ2-7; D remains unclear. The CDR3 totals 10 residues. CDR1 SNHLY and CDR2 FYNNEI come from the germline V gene. Trimming removed 5 bases from V and 12 bases from J, with 11 bases in between. CDR3 in amino acids: CASSKGNPYV. DNA for the CDR3: TGTGCCAGCAGTAAGGGAAACCCGTACGTC.

This clonotype has only a few counts. The chain joins TRBV27 to TRBJ1-3; D unclear. V lost 7 bases, J lost 0 bases, and 16 bases lay in between. Germline V lookup: CDR1 MNHEY, CDR2 SMNVEV (reference sequence). The CDR3 totals 16 residues. CDR3 sequence reads: CASTSISANSGNTIYF. The CDR3, as DNA: TGTGCCAGCACCTCGATCTCCGCAAACTCTGGAAACACCATATATTTT.